This is a list of T cell receptor beta chains from one sample in a study of shared clonotypes between healthy human individuals. Profiled with immunoSEQ multiplex PCR; TCRdb holds only in-frame clones, not every one. The sample records approximately 640,000 clones, less than 80% being singletons. Sequenced material: memory CD4+ T cells sorted from blood. These receptors all come from a woman in her 30s in good health. Both conserved end residues are part of each CDR3. A D gene is named only where the DNA matches it firmly. Size values are once, few and many counts, or a class for expanded clones, and some rows have none.

size | D | J | V | CDR3 | DNA
. | TRBD1 | TRBJ2-5 | TRBV29-1 | CSVSLGTEQYF | TGCAGCGTATCGTTAGGGACAGAGCAGTACTTC
. | . | TRBJ2-2 | TRBV5-1 | CASSTGTLNTGELFF | TGCGCCAGCAGCACCGGGACCCTGAACACCGGGGAGCTGTTTTTT
. | . | TRBJ1-1 | TRBV27 | CASSSIPQGNTEAFF | TGTGCCAGCAGCTCCATCCCACAGGGGAACACTGAAGCTTTCTTT
. | TRBD1 | TRBJ2-7 | TRBV7-9 | CASSHKTGRREQYF | TGTGCCAGCAGCCATAAGACAGGGCGGAGGGAGCAGTACTTC
. | . | TRBJ2-3 | TRBV11-2 | CASSFSVSGSTDTQYF | TGTGCCAGCAGCTTTTCGGTGAGCGGGAGCACAGATACGCAGTATTTT
. | TRBD1 | TRBJ2-3 | TRBV5-1 | CASSARGQVF | TGCGCCAGCAGCGCCAGAGGACAGGTTTTT
. | TRBD1 | TRBJ2-7 | TRBV11-2 | CASSTLRGPHTLEQYF | TGTGCCAGCAGCACGCTTAGGGGGCCCCACACCCTAGAGCAGTACTTC
. | TRBD1 | TRBJ2-7 | TRBV11-1 | CASRQAQGAYEQYF | TGTGCCAGCAGACAGGCGCAGGGGGCTTACGAGCAGTACTTC
many | . | TRBJ1-3 | TRBV4-1 | CASTQVGSGNTIYF | TGCGCCAGCACCCAGGTAGGGTCTGGAAACACCATATATTTT
. | TRBD1 | TRBJ2-7 | TRBV2 | CASISRVTGAGEQYF | TGTGCCAGCATCTCACGGGTGACAGGGGCCGGCGAGCAGTACTTC
. | . | TRBJ1-5 | TRBV4-2 | CASSQDRSGNQPQHF | TGTGCCAGCAGCCAAGATCGGTCAGGGAATCAGCCCCAGCATTTT
. | . | TRBJ1-5 | TRBV6-1 | CASSDPDTYQPQHF | TGTGCCAGCAGTGACCCGGACACCTATCAGCCCCAGCATTTT
. | . | TRBJ2-2 | TRBV2 | CASSDRRGNTGELFF | TGTGCCAGCAGTGACAGGCGGGGGAACACCGGGGAGCTGTTTTTT
. | TRBD1 | TRBJ1-1 | TRBV5-5 | CASSPQGDSLLIF | TGTGCCAGCAGCCCGCAGGGGGACAGCCTTCTCATTTTT
. | TRBD2 | TRBJ2-1 | TRBV19 | CASSLRLRLAGAVDEQFF | TGTGCCAGTAGTCTACGCCTCAGACTAGCGGGAGCAGTGGATGAGCAGTTCTTC
few | . | TRBJ2-2 | TRBV7-9 | CASSLGTGTGELFF | TGTGCCAGCAGCTTGGGGACCGGAACCGGGGAGCTGTTTTTT